The next 10 T cell receptor beta chains were all read from a single sample in a study of PD-1 blockade in classical Hodgkin lymphoma. The sample's time point: cycle 4 day 1 (C4D1), after 5 to 7 weeks of nivolumab. Every one of the patients relapsed after autologous stem cell transplantation (brentuximab vedotin exposure was variable). Measured with immunoSEQ multiplex PCR; TCRdb has only the in-frame clones, and not every one. The table lists approximately 41,000 clones, 60% to 75% of them singletons. The sample consisted of peripheral blood mononuclear cells (PBMCs), taken before the fourth cycle of nivolumab. The receptor set was obtained from a human donor with classical Hodgkin lymphoma.

The V gene is TRBV11-3, the J gene TRBJ1-1; the D is unclear. The CDR3 extends over 13 amino acids. The V and J ends lost 0 bases and 1 base respectively, with 3 bases between them. Germline V gene sequence: CDR1 SGHNT, CDR2 YENEEA. Here the CDR3 reads CASSLEGNTEAFF. The DNA of the CDR3 is TGTGCCAGCAGCTTAGAGGGGAACACTGAAGCTTTCTTT.

This clone appeared once. The rearrangement links TRBV7-2 to TRBJ1-5; 7 nucleotides agree with TRBD1. The junction had 4 bases not matched to a gene; V was cut back by 2 bases and J by 0 bases. This CDR3 has 16 residues. Germline V CDR1 and CDR2: SGHTA, FQGNSA. CDR3 DNA: TGTGCCAGCAGCTTATCAGGGGGGGGTAGCAATCAGCCCCAGCATTTT. Protein sequence: CASSLSGGGSNQPQHF. Together with reference TRBV7-2 and TRBJ1-5, the CDR3 gives the full variable domain: GAGVSQSPSNKVTEKGKDVELRCDPISGHTALYWYRQSLGQGLEFLIYFQGNSAPDKSGLPSDRFSAERTGGSVSTLTIQRTQQEDSAVYLCASSLSGGGSNQPQHFGDGTRLSIL.

The chain carries TRBV5-1 and TRBJ2-7; D call uncertain. The CDR3 length is 13 residues. Germline V gene lookup returns CDR1 SGHRS and CDR2 YFSETQ. The V end lost 4 bases, the J end lost 3 bases, and 11 bases lay between the germline ends. The CDR3 region has the DNA TGCGCCAGCAGCCTTGAAAGAATCTACGAGCAGTACTTC. Translated, it gives CASSLERIYEQYF. Looking up the rest from reference TRBV5-1 and TRBJ2-7 gives the full variable domain: KAGVTQTPRYLIKTRGQQVTLSCSPISGHRSVSWYQQTPGQGLQFLFEYFSETQRNKGNFPGRFSGRQFSNSRSEMNVSTLELGDSALYLCASSLERIYEQYFGPGTRLTVT.

The V gene is TRBV19, the J gene TRBJ2-5; 8 bases map to TRBD1. With V trimmed by 5 bases and J by 4 bases, 9 bases remained unmatched. Germline CDR1 and CDR2: LNHDA and SQIVND (reference sequence). This CDR3 contains 15 residues. The CDR3 DNA reads as TGTGCCAGTAGTCTCTGGACAGGGCTGGGAGAGACCCAGTACTTC. Its translation is CASSLWTGLGETQYF. Filled out from reference TRBV19 and TRBJ2-5, the complete variable domain reads DGGITQSPKYLFRKEGQNVTLSCEQNLNHDAMYWYRQDPGQGLRLIYYSQIVNDFQKGDIAEGYSVSREKKESFPLTVTSAQKNPTAFYLCASSLWTGLGETQYFGPGTRLLVL.

The chain couples TRBV6-5 to TRBJ2-3, with no clear D. V lost 4 bases and J 0 bases, leaving 8 bases between the germline ends. There are 14 residues in the CDR3. Per germline, CDR1 MNHEY and CDR2 SVGAGI. In DNA form, the CDR3 reads TGTGCCAGCAGTTCAACAATGAGCACAGATACGCAGTATTTT. Amino acids: CASSSTMSTDTQYF.

J is TRBJ2-7 and V is TRBV6-5, with D unclear. The V gene's germline CDR1 is MNHEY and CDR2 SVGAGI. The CDR3 consists of 13 residues. V was trimmed by 3 bases and J by 6 bases, leaving 12 bases between them. The CDR3 sequence is CASSYLLATEQYF. CDR3 DNA sequence: TGTGCCAGCAGTTATCTCCTGGCGACCGAGCAGTACTTC.

The rearrangement uses TRBV25-1 and TRBJ2-2; 7 bases match TRBD1. Germline lookup yields CDR1 MGHDK and CDR2 SYGVNS. The CDR3 contains 17 residues. V gave up 5 bases and J gave up 2 bases; unmatched junction bases: 11. In nucleotides, the CDR3 is TGTGCCAGCAGTACTGACAGGGATGGGCGAAACACCGGGGAGCTGTTTTTT. Translation: CASSTDRDGRNTGELFF. The full variable domain, its missing parts supplied by reference TRBV25-1 and TRBJ2-2, is EADIYQTPRYLVIGTGKKITLECSQTMGHDKMYWYQQDPGMELHLIHYSYGVNSTEKGDLSSESTVSRIRTEHFPLTLESARPSHTSQYLCASSTDRDGRNTGELFFGEGSRLTVL.

This sequence joins TRBV7-2 and TRBJ2-7, with unresolved D. V shed 2 bases and J shed 6 bases, with 11 bases lying between them. Germline lookup yields CDR1 SGHTA and CDR2 FQGNSA. The CDR3 loop spans 13 amino acids. CDR3 sequence reads: CASSLRMESEQYF. CDR3 bases: TGTGCCAGCAGCTTAAGAATGGAAAGCGAGCAGTACTTC.

This chain's CDR3 is CASSLTGPRSYEQYF. CDR3 nucleotide sequence: TGTGCCAGCAGTCTGACGGGCCCAAGGTCTTACGAGCAGTACTTC. The chain links TRBV5-5 to TRBJ2-7; no clear D gene. CDR1 is SGHKS and CDR2 is YYEKEE in the germline V gene (reference sequence). The CDR3 contains 15 residues. The V end lost 5 bases, the J end lost 4 bases, and 19 bases lay between the germline ends.

The chain uses TRBV5-1 and TRBJ1-6, with D perhaps matching TRBD1 (5 bases). In germline, CDR1 is SGHRS, CDR2 YFSETQ. Trimming shortened V by 5 bases and J by 8 bases, and 11 bases separated the two germline ends. CDR3 size: 13 residues. CDR3 sequence: CASRRDGDSPLHF. CDR3 coding DNA: TGCGCCAGCAGGAGGGACGGGGATTCACCCCTCCACTTT.